The 32 T cell receptor beta chains below were found in one sample sequenced in a study of blood T cell repertoires in COVID-19. Produced via immunoSEQ multiplex PCR; TCRdb's table is partial and in-frame only. The sample has some 160,000 clones, roughly 93% seen once. Sequenced: peripheral blood. Receptor source: a man aged 18 to 35 with COVID-19, enrolled during active disease.

This clone was found once. The chain couples TRBV6-1 to TRBJ2-7, with D uncertain. The CDR3 is made up of 16 amino acids. The V gene's germline CDR1 is MNHNS and CDR2 SASEGT. Trimming left V 0 bases short and J 0 bases short, with 12 bases between. The CDR3 DNA reads as TGTGCCAGCAGTGAAGCAGCCCTAATCGGCTCCTACGAGCAGTACTTC. It encodes CASSEAALIGSYEQYF.

This clone was counted once. The V call is TRBV28, the J call TRBJ2-7; D not resolved. With 7 bases removed from V and 3 bases from J, the gap between germline ends came to 13 bases. The CDR3 sequence is 13 residues long. The V gene's germline CDR1 is MDHEN and CDR2 SYDVKM. DNA of the CDR3: TGTGCCAGCACCAACCAAGTTAGCTACGAGCAGTACTTC. It codes for CASTNQVSYEQYF.

This chain joins TRBV3-1 (or the pseudogene TRBV3-2) and TRBJ1-3; unclear D gene. Germline V lookup: CDR1 LGHDT, CDR2 YNNKEL (reference sequence). V lost 3 bases to trimming and J lost 2 bases, with 8 bases between them. CDR3 length: 14 amino acids. The DNA for the CDR3 is TGTGCCAGCAGCCAGCGGGTTGCTGGAAACACCATATATTTT. Translated: CASSQRVAGNTIYF.

This rearrangement joins TRBV28 to TRBJ1-2; 7 nucleotides align to TRBD1. This CDR3 is 13 amino acids long. Looked up from germline, CDR1 is MDHEN and CDR2 is SYDVKM. The V and J ends lost 4 bases and 5 bases, in that order; junction bases with no gene match: 4. The CDR3 region has the DNA TGTGCCAGCAGTTCGGGACAGATATATGGCTACACCTTC. Translating it yields CASSSGQIYGYTF.

V usage is TRBV30 and J usage is TRBJ2-3; D is perhaps TRBD1 (5 bases). With 0 bases removed from V and 4 bases from J, the gap between germline ends came to 11 bases. The CDR3 runs 14 residues. CDR1 is GTSNPN, CDR2 SVGIG, per germline (reference sequence). The DNA for the CDR3 is TGTGCCTGGAGTGTTGGAAGGGGCCCAGATACGCAGTATTTT. This gives the protein CAWSVGRGPDTQYF.

With respect to this clone: At one end, the junction sequence differs from germline, possibly due to a read error. CDR3 in amino acids: CASSQRWLFMNSATNEKLLF. The CDR3 DNA reads TGCGCCAGCAGCCAACGTTGGCTCTTTATGAATTCCGCAACTAATGAAAAACTGCTTTTT. J is TRBJ1-4 and V is TRBV4-1; D is unresolved. The CDR3 contains 20 residues. The V gene's germline CDR1 is MGHRA and CDR2 YSYEKL.

The chain combines TRBV10-3 with TRBJ1-6, with D possibly matching TRBD1 (6 bases). Trimming left V 4 bases short and J 6 bases short, with 10 bases between. Per the germline V gene, CDR1 is ENHRY and CDR2 is SYGVKD. The length of the CDR3 is 14 residues. The DNA for the CDR3 is TGTGCCATCAGTGCGACAGGCTCTAATTCACCCCTCCACTTT. It is translated as CAISATGSNSPLHF.

The chain recombines TRBV6-2 or TRBV6-3 with TRBJ1-6; D is ambiguous. Germline V gene lookup returns CDR1 MNHEY and CDR2 SVGEGT. The V gene lost 2 bases and the J gene lost 7 bases, with 18 bases spanning the gap. The CDR3 extends over 17 amino acids. The CDR3, as DNA: TGTGCCAGCAGTTACCGGCCGGTAGGGAGCGGAAATTCACCCCTCCACTTT. Its protein is CASSYRPVGSGNSPLHF.

The chain employs TRBV27 and TRBJ2-2; perhaps TRBD2 as D (5 bases). V lost 1 base and J 1 base, leaving 10 bases between the germline ends. From germline, CDR1 is MNHEY and CDR2 SMNVEV (reference sequence). The CDR3 runs to 16 residues. CDR3 in amino acids: CASSLLRVKNTGELFF. The CDR3, as DNA: TGTGCCAGCAGTTTATTGAGGGTTAAGAACACCGGGGAGCTGTTTTTT.

The gene calls are TRBV4-1 and TRBJ1-2; weak D call: TRBD1 (5 bases). Looked up from germline, CDR1 is MGHRA and CDR2 is YSYEKL. CDR3 length equals 12 residues. Trimming removed 4 bases at V and 2 bases at J, with 5 bases between. CDR3 loop: CASSPGNYGYTF. The CDR3 nucleotides are TGCGCCAGCAGCCCAGGGAACTATGGCTACACCTTC.

CDR3 sequence (DNA): TGTGCCATCCATACAGGGGCCACCGGGGAGCTGTTTTTT. Encoded protein: CAIHTGATGELFF. The chain couples TRBV28 to TRBJ2-2; 7 bases match TRBD1. The CDR3 is made up of 13 amino acids. The trim removed 10 bases at V and 4 bases at J, leaving 6 bases unmatched. CDR1 and CDR2 (germline): MDHEN, SYDVKM.

This rearrangement joins TRBV2 to TRBJ2-3, with D possibly being TRBD1 (6 bases). CDR1 and CDR2 (germline): SNHLY, FYNNEI. CDR3 size: 17 residues. Trimming shortened V by 3 bases and J by 5 bases, and 21 bases separated the two germline ends. In DNA form, the CDR3 reads TGTGCCAGCAGTGACTATAGTACGGGACACCCGCGAGATACGCAGTATTTT. This codes for CASSDYSTGHPRDTQYF. The complete variable domain, with remaining parts taken from reference TRBV2 and TRBJ2-3, reads EPEVTQTPSHQVTQMGQEVILRCVPISNHLYFYWYRQILGQKVEFLVSFYNNEISEKSEIFDDQFSVERPDGSNFTLKIRSTKLEDSAMYFCASSDYSTGHPRDTQYFGPGTRLTVL.

The chain joins TRBV4-1 to TRBJ2-7; tentative D call: TRBD1 (6 bases). With 0 bases removed from V and 5 bases from J, the gap between germline ends came to 17 bases. This CDR3 contains 16 residues. Per the germline V gene, CDR1 is MGHRA and CDR2 is YSYEKL. DNA for the CDR3: TGCGCCAGCAGCCAAGATAACACAGGGTGGGATGACGAGCAGTACTTC. Protein sequence: CASSQDNTGWDDEQYF.

The chain carries TRBV27 and TRBJ2-3, with 12 bases matching TRBD2. This CDR3 spans 18 amino acids. Trimming removed 6 bases from V and 2 bases from J; junction bases left unmatched: 12. Germline lookup yields CDR1 MNHEY and CDR2 SMNVEV (reference sequence). This CDR3 is CASSPGGLAGTITDTQYF. Written as DNA, the CDR3 is TGTGCCAGCAGCCCCGGCGGACTAGCGGGAACCATCACAGATACGCAGTATTTT.

The chain carries TRBV27 and TRBJ1-6; D unresolved. The length of the CDR3 is 16 residues. Trimming stripped 2 bases from V and 0 bases from J, with 8 bases between. Germline-derived CDR1 and CDR2 are MNHEY and SMNVEV (reference sequence). DNA of the CDR3: TGTGCCAGCAGTTTAAACGGGAACTCCTATAATTCACCCCTCCACTTT. The encoded protein is CASSLNGNSYNSPLHF.

The chain links TRBV24-1 to TRBJ2-7, with D possibly TRBD2 on 6 matching bases. The V end lost 0 bases, the J end lost 4 bases, and 12 bases lay between the germline ends. Germline lookup yields CDR1 KGHDR and CDR2 SFDVKD. This CDR3 region has 15 residues. The CDR3 nucleotides are TGTGCCACCAGTGATTTGAATGGAGGGAGGTACGAGCAGTACTTC. Translating it yields CATSDLNGGRYEQYF.

This clone has just a few counts. The rearrangement joins TRBV30 to TRBJ1-1, with D tentatively TRBD1 (6 bases). The CDR3 covers 18 residues. The germline V gene has CDR1 GTSNPN and CDR2 SVGIG (reference sequence). V lost 7 bases and J 3 bases, leaving 30 bases between the germline ends. The chain's CDR3 is CASKTFAWTLPGDTEAFF. CDR3 nucleotides: TGTGCCTCGAAAACATTTGCATGGACATTACCAGGGGACACTGAAGCTTTCTTT.

This sequence joins TRBV7-3 and TRBJ2-5; weak D call: TRBD2 (6 bases). The germline CDR1 and CDR2 sequences are SGHTA and FQGTGA. V lost 10 bases, J lost 1 base, and 19 bases lay in between. This CDR3 spans 15 amino acids. The CDR3 loop is CATSEGRGSQETQYF. CDR3 DNA: TGTGCCACCTCGGAGGGTAGGGGTTCCCAAGAGACCCAGTACTTC.

The V and J genes are TRBV9 and TRBJ1-2; 7 bases align to TRBD1. The length of the CDR3 is 15 residues. V was pared by 0 bases and J by 4 bases, with 6 bases of the junction left unmatched. The germline CDR1 and CDR2 sequences are SGDLS and YYNGEE. The CDR3 loop reads CASSVGLGDSYGYTF. The DNA for the CDR3 is TGTGCCAGCAGCGTAGGATTAGGGGACAGCTATGGCTACACCTTC. Together with reference TRBV9 and TRBJ1-2, the CDR3 gives the full variable domain: DSGVTQTPKHLITATGQRVTLRCSPRSGDLSVYWYQQSLDQGLQFLIQYYNGEERAKGNILERFSAQQFPDLHSELNLSSLELGDSALYFCASSVGLGDSYGYTFGSGTRLTVV.

The chain employs TRBV6-5 and TRBJ2-7, with TRBD1 identical over 9 bases. After removal of 7 bases from V and 1 base from J, the junction contained 8 bases not matched to a gene. Germline CDR1 reads MNHEY; CDR2 reads SVGAGI. The CDR3 has 15 residues. The CDR3 sequence is CASTFKTGGSYEQYF. CDR3 coding DNA: TGTGCCAGCACCTTCAAGACAGGGGGGTCCTACGAGCAGTACTTC.

The V gene is TRBV18, the J gene TRBJ2-4; 10 nucleotides align to TRBD2. V was pared by 0 bases and J by 1 base, with 3 bases of the junction left unmatched. The CDR3 loop spans 17 amino acids. Germline CDR1 KGHSH, CDR2 LQKENI. CDR3 protein: CASSPPSGRAAKNIQYF. In DNA form, the CDR3 reads TGTGCCAGCTCACCACCGAGCGGGAGGGCGGCCAAAAACATTCAGTACTTC.

The rearrangement links TRBV9 to TRBJ1-3; D not resolved. V gave up 0 bases and J gave up 0 bases, with 10 bases separating them. CDR1 SGDLS and CDR2 YYNGEE come from the germline V gene. The CDR3 loop spans 16 amino acids. DNA of the CDR3: TGTGCCAGCAGCGTAGATGTGTTGAGCTCTGGAAACACCATATATTTT. Translating it yields CASSVDVLSSGNTIYF.

The chain is built from TRBV6-5 and TRBJ2-7, with 9 positions matching TRBD1. The length of the CDR3 is 12 residues. Germline-derived CDR1 and CDR2 are MNHEY and SVGAGI. With V trimmed by 4 bases and J by 13 bases, 8 bases remained unmatched. In DNA form, the CDR3 reads TGTGCCAGCAGTTCCGGGACAGGGAATCCCTACTTC. Protein product: CASSSGTGNPYF.

This clone was seen only once. The J gene is TRBJ2-3, the V gene TRBV6-2 or TRBV6-3; 7 bases fit TRBD2. Germline assignment: CDR1 MNHEY and CDR2 SVGEGT. V shed 3 bases, J shed 4 bases, and the junction held 13 bases outside the gene matches. This CDR3 is built from 17 residues. The CDR3 nucleotides are TGTGCCAGCAGTTATCGGAATCGGCGGGAGAGGTCAGATACGCAGTATTTT. Translating it yields CASSYRNRRERSDTQYF.

V is TRBV28 and J is TRBJ1-5; no clear D. The V gene lost 6 bases and the J gene lost 4 bases, with 4 bases spanning the gap. CDR3 length: 11 residues. From germline, CDR1 is MDHEN and CDR2 SYDVKM. CDR3 in amino acids: CASSPNQPQHF. As DNA, the CDR3 is TGTGCCAGCAGCCCGAATCAGCCCCAGCATTTT.

This clone was seen just once. The V call is TRBV6-1, the J call TRBJ1-2; 7 nucleotides match TRBD1. CDR1 MNHNS and CDR2 SASEGT come from the germline V gene. The CDR3 loop spans 15 amino acids. V shed 2 bases, J shed 0 bases, and the junction held 3 bases outside the gene matches. The CDR3 DNA reads TGTGCCAGCAGTGAATGGACAGGACCTAACTATGGCTACACCTTC. Its protein product is CASSEWTGPNYGYTF.

The chain's CDR3 is CASSVNPGLADPDTQYF. CDR3 coding DNA: TGTGCCAGCAGCGTTAACCCGGGACTAGCGGATCCAGATACGCAGTATTTT. This chain links TRBV9 with TRBJ2-3; 11 positions agree with TRBD2. Germline CDR1 and CDR2: SGDLS and YYNGEE. This CDR3 is 17 amino acids long. Trimming took 2 bases from V and 4 from J; bases not matched to a gene: 9.

This chain links TRBV19 with TRBJ2-2; TRBD2 matches at 8 bases. CDR3 length equals 16 residues. CDR1 and CDR2 from the germline V gene are LNHDA and SQIVND (reference sequence). V dropped 3 bases and J dropped 0; count of bases not matched to a gene: 3. Written as DNA, the CDR3 is TGTGCCAGTAGTATCTCGACTAGCGCGAACACCGGGGAGCTGTTTTTT. Protein: CASSISTSANTGELFF.

For this clone: One junction end disagrees with the germline gene, perhaps due to a read error. The V gene is TRBV4-3, the J gene TRBJ1-4; D ambiguous. The CDR3 sequence is 15 residues long. Germline CDR1 is LGHNA and CDR2 is YSLEER. CDR3 sequence reads: CASSQGRATNEKLLF. The CDR3 region has the DNA TGCGCCAGCAGCCAAGGGAGAGCAACTAATGAAAAACTGCTTTTT.

The CDR3 region is CASSQEKGRVAGVYEQYF. CDR3 bases: TGCGCCAGCAGCCAAGAAAAGGGGAGAGTAGCGGGAGTCTACGAGCAGTACTTC. The chain combines TRBV4-1 with TRBJ2-7, with 9 bases that match TRBD2. This CDR3 spans 18 amino acids. The trim removed 0 bases at V and 3 bases at J, leaving 12 bases unmatched. Germline CDR1 MGHRA, CDR2 YSYEKL.

The rearrangement links TRBV19 to TRBJ2-5; 8 bases match TRBD1. The germline V gene has CDR1 LNHDA and CDR2 SQIVND (reference sequence). CDR3 length: 15 residues. V was clipped by 5 bases and J by 5 bases; unmatched bases: 10. The CDR3 DNA is TGTGCCAGTAGTCTAGGACAGGGTAGGTCGGAGACCCAGTACTTC. Residues: CASSLGQGRSETQYF.

V is TRBV3-1 (or the pseudogene TRBV3-2) and J is TRBJ1-2; 8 bases are shared with TRBD1. V lost 8 bases and J lost 3; bases outside the gene matches: 8. Germline loops: CDR1 LGHDT, CDR2 YNNKEL (reference sequence). The CDR3 sequence is 14 residues long. Written as DNA, the CDR3 is TGTGCCAGCGGCGGACAGGGTCACGACTATGGCTACACCTTC. Its protein is CASGGQGHDYGYTF.